The 15 T cell receptor beta chains presented below share a single source sample, sequenced in a study of a mutant IDH1 vaccine in newly diagnosed glioma. The time point here: week 11, during vaccination. Every vaccination contained 300 ug of the mutant IDH1 20-mer peptide and was paired with topical imiquimod. Antigen specificity for these receptors is unknown. Profiled with immunoSEQ multiplex PCR; TCRdb holds only in-frame clones, not every one. The sample carries some 120,000 clones, about 82% recorded once. The input for sequencing was PBMCs, taken from a glioma patient whose treatment included an IDH1 peptide vaccine. These receptors were obtained from a man aged 35 to 55 with glioma.

The chain couples TRBV20-1 to TRBJ2-3, with D unresolved. The CDR3 spans 10 residues. V was clipped by 6 bases and J by 5 bases, with 6 bases between them. Germline loops: CDR1 DFQATT, CDR2 SNEGSKA (reference sequence). The CDR3 DNA reads as TGCAGTGCCGTAGGAGATACGCAGTATTTT. The encoded protein is CSAVGDTQYF.

V and J are TRBV7-9 and TRBJ2-1; D may correspond to TRBD1 or TRBD2 (5 bases each). Deletions cut 7 bases from V and 0 bases from J, with 13 bases between. The V gene's germline CDR1 is SEHNR and CDR2 FQNEAQ (reference sequence). The CDR3 is made up of 15 amino acids. CDR3 in DNA: TGTGCCAGCAAATGGGACGTAAGCTCCTACAATGAGCAGTTCTTC. Translating gives CASKWDVSSYNEQFF.

This chain uses TRBV19 with TRBJ1-2; the D is unclear. Germline CDR1 LNHDA, CDR2 SQIVND (reference sequence). Trimming removed 6 bases from V and 4 bases from J, with 15 bases in between. CDR3 length: 14 amino acids. The CDR3 DNA reads as TGTGCCAGTAGCCGAAACACAGTTGTCTATGGCTACACCTTC. This translates into CASSRNTVVYGYTF.

This chain uses TRBV19 with TRBJ1-3; TRBD1 might be the D (6 bases). V lost 10 bases to trimming and J lost 2 bases, with 30 bases between them. The CDR3 sequence is 19 residues long. Germline V gene data show CDR1 as LNHDA and CDR2 as SQIVND (reference sequence). The CDR3 loop reads CATSPFSPRGAYPGNTIYF. Written as DNA, the CDR3 is TGTGCCACTTCCCCTTTTTCCCCCAGGGGCGCGTACCCTGGAAACACCATATATTTT.

The chain couples TRBV28 to TRBJ2-5, with TRBD2 matching 12 bases. This CDR3 contains 15 residues. CDR1 is MDHEN and CDR2 is SYDVKM in the germline V gene. J was trimmed by 0 bases and V by 6 bases; bases with no gene match: 2. The CDR3 reads CASRRLAGDQETQYF. The CDR3 DNA reads TGTGCCAGCAGAAGACTAGCGGGAGACCAAGAGACCCAGTACTTC.

Points on this clone: The same CDR3 is also encoded by other DNA sequences in this sample. In DNA, the CDR3 is TGTGCCAGCAGCTTGGGGGACTATGGCTACACCTTC. As protein: CASSLGDYGYTF. The chain couples TRBV11-2 to TRBJ1-2, with TRBD1 as a possible D gene (5 bases). The CDR3 has 12 amino acids. V was cut by 3 bases and J by 3 bases, with 5 bases left in between. Per the germline V gene, CDR1 is SGHAT and CDR2 is FQNNGV.

The rearrangement uses TRBV27 and TRBJ2-7, with a weak D call TRBD1 (6 bases). CDR1 and CDR2 from the germline V gene are MNHEY and SMNVEV (reference sequence). The V end was cut by 3 bases, the J end by 0 bases, with 15 bases between. This CDR3 is built from 16 residues. In DNA, the CDR3 is TGTGCCAGCAGTTTTTCAGGACAGAGATTCTCCTACGAGCAGTACTTC. Protein sequence: CASSFSGQRFSYEQYF.

The chain recombines TRBV4-3 with TRBJ1-2; D uncertain. The CDR3 covers 13 residues. The V and J ends lost 0 bases and 11 bases respectively, with 13 bases between them. Germline V CDR1 and CDR2: LGHNA, YSLEER. The CDR3 region has the DNA TGCGCCAGCAGCCAAGAGGTGCGGTTTGAGTACACCTTC. Translated, it gives CASSQEVRFEYTF.

The J gene is TRBJ2-7, the V gene TRBV29-1; D is unresolved. Trimming cost V 4 bases and J 4 bases, with 8 bases left between them. The CDR3 contains 11 residues. CDR1 and CDR2 from the germline V gene are SQVTM and ANQGSEA. In DNA form, the CDR3 reads TGCAGCGTTGGAAATGCGTACGAGCAGTACTTC. This encodes CSVGNAYEQYF.

CDR3 DNA: TGTGCCAGCAGTCGCCCGGGACCGTCGAGGGAGCAGTACTTC. Protein product: CASSRPGPSREQYF. This chain joins TRBV27 and TRBJ2-7, with D possibly called TRBD1 or TRBD2 (5 bases each). This CDR3 contains 14 residues. The germline gives CDR1 MNHEY, CDR2 SMNVEV (reference sequence). V lost 5 bases and J 7 bases, leaving 18 bases between the germline ends.

V usage is TRBV28 and J usage is TRBJ2-5; tentative D call: TRBD2 (6 bases). V shed 3 bases and J shed 1 base, with 15 bases lying between them. The CDR3 contains 16 residues. CDR1 and CDR2 (germline): MDHEN, SYDVKM. CDR3 sequence: CASSFAWRGIQETQYF. CDR3 sequence (DNA): TGTGCCAGCAGTTTCGCGTGGCGGGGTATCCAAGAGACCCAGTACTTC.

V gene TRBV25-1 combines with J gene TRBJ1-6; TRBD1 agrees at 8 bases. The V segment lost 4 bases and the J segment 4 bases; nucleotides outside the gene matches: 3. Germline V gene sequence: CDR1 MGHDK, CDR2 SYGVNS. This CDR3 spans 15 amino acids. The CDR3 sequence: CASSGWTGYNSPLHF. CDR3 sequence (DNA): TGTGCCAGCAGTGGCTGGACAGGGTATAATTCACCCCTCCACTTT.

This chain joins TRBV19 and TRBJ2-6; D might be TRBD1 or TRBD2, each matching 6 bases. Germline CDR1 is LNHDA and CDR2 is SQIVND (reference sequence). V gave up 5 bases and J gave up 0 bases, with 23 bases separating them. The CDR3 has 20 residues. The CDR3 DNA is TGTGCCAGTAGTGTATCACCCGGTCAGGGGACTTTCTCTGGGGCCAACGTCCTGACTTTC. It translates to CASSVSPGQGTFSGANVLTF.

This clone came up a few times. The chain carries TRBV29-1 and TRBJ2-4; D remains ambiguous. Between the trimmed V and J ends, which lost 4 bases and 0 bases, there was a span of 4 bases. CDR1 and CDR2 from the germline V gene are SQVTM and ANQGSEA. The length of the CDR3 is 12 residues. The CDR3 coding sequence is TGCAGCGTTGTGGTAGCCAAAAACATTCAGTACTTC. Translating it yields CSVVVAKNIQYF.

This clone was detected a few times. The chain uses TRBV11-2 and TRBJ2-2; 8 bases align to TRBD2. Germline CDR1 reads SGHAT; CDR2 reads FQNNGV. With V trimmed by 10 bases and J by 4 bases, 17 bases remained unmatched. The CDR3 loop spans 17 amino acids. The chain's CDR3 is CATPSRAGGEGTGELFF. The CDR3 DNA sequence: TGTGCCACCCCGAGCCGCGCGGGAGGAGAGGGCACCGGGGAGCTGTTTTTT.